This passage covers 32 T cell receptor beta chains from one sample sequenced in a study of cytomegalovirus exposure and HLA in healthy donors. The PCR ran on 60 Vbeta and 13 Jbeta primers. Clones were read by immunoSEQ multiplex PCR, and TCRdb kept only the in-frame ones, dropping some. The sample has under 150,000 clones, roughly three quarters seen once. The material sequenced was PBMCs. The receptor set was obtained from a woman aged 45-59 years in good health and CMV-seronegative.

In this sample, this clone turned up once. The chain recombines TRBV30 with TRBJ1-5, with a possible D match to TRBD1 (6 bases). This CDR3 has 13 residues. Germline V gene data show CDR1 as GTSNPN and CDR2 as SVGIG (reference sequence). Trimming pared 5 bases from V and 4 bases from J, leaving 12 bases between. Here the CDR3 reads CAWGPGDNQPQHF. CDR3 nucleotide sequence: TGTGCCTGGGGGCCAGGGGATAATCAGCCCCAGCATTTT.

The CDR3 sequence: CATRAGGYTTNEKLFF. CDR3 nucleotides: TGTGCCACCCGGGCGGGGGGGTATACAACTAATGAAAAACTGTTTTTT. This chain uses TRBV7-9 with TRBJ1-4; D might be TRBD1 (5 bases). V was clipped by 10 bases and J by 0 bases, with 18 bases between them. CDR3 size: 16 residues. Germline V CDR1 and CDR2: SEHNR, FQNEAQ (reference sequence).

This rearrangement joins TRBV7-2 to TRBJ2-2; TRBD1 might be the D (6 bases). V was cut by 4 bases and J by 5 bases, with 8 bases left in between. Germline values: CDR1 SGHTA, CDR2 FQGNSA. The CDR3 is made up of 13 amino acids. In nucleotides, the CDR3 is TGTGCCAGCAGCTACAGGGTAACCGGGGAGCTGTTTTTT. This sequence encodes CASSYRVTGELFF.

V gene TRBV2 combines with J gene TRBJ1-2; TRBD1 might be the D (6 bases). From germline, CDR1 is SNHLY and CDR2 FYNNEI. The CDR3 extends over 13 amino acids. V was clipped by 7 bases and J by 6 bases, with 15 bases between them. CDR3 sequence (DNA): TGTGCCAGCACCACGGGACACTCAAATGGCTACACCTTC. It specifies CASTTGHSNGYTF.

The chain is built from TRBV7-9 and TRBJ1-1; possibly TRBD1 for D (6 bases). This CDR3 is built from 14 residues. V was pared by 1 base and J by 5 bases, with 11 bases between. CDR1 and CDR2 (germline): SEHNR, FQNEAQ (reference sequence). The CDR3 nucleotides read TGTGCCAGCAGCTTAGGCAGGGGTGGGACTGAAGCTTTCTTT. This translates into CASSLGRGGTEAFF.

The chain uses TRBV19 and TRBJ1-6; D not certain. This CDR3 comprises 16 residues. Trimming removed 7 bases at V and 2 bases at J, with 15 bases between. CDR1 and CDR2 (germline): LNHDA, SQIVND (reference sequence). The CDR3 DNA follows: TGTGCCAGTACCGTAGAGGGCTTAACCTATAATTCACCCCTCCACTTT. Protein product: CASTVEGLTYNSPLHF.

This clone has more than one count but fewer than ten. The chain recombines TRBV28 with TRBJ1-2, with D perhaps TRBD1 (6 bases). Germline V CDR1 and CDR2: MDHEN, SYDVKM. This CDR3 comprises 12 residues. V was shortened by 3 bases and J by 8 bases, with 10 bases between the two germline ends. The CDR3 loop is CASSLGGQGYTF. CDR3 DNA sequence: TGTGCCAGCAGTTTGGGGGGGCAAGGCTACACCTTC.

This clone has just one count. The chain has TRBV7-9 and TRBJ2-3; 11 bases agree with TRBD2. The V and J ends lost 5 bases and 3 bases, in that order; junction bases with no gene match: 4. CDR3 length equals 15 residues. In germline, CDR1 is SEHNR, CDR2 FQNEAQ (reference sequence). In DNA form, the CDR3 reads TGTGCCAGCAGCCTGACTAGCGGGGTTACAGATACGCAGTATTTT. Amino acid sequence: CASSLTSGVTDTQYF.

The genes are TRBV27 and TRBJ1-5, with 7 bases matching TRBD1. This CDR3 spans 15 amino acids. V was clipped by 8 bases and J by 5 bases; unmatched bases: 12. Germline-derived CDR1 and CDR2 are MNHEY and SMNVEV (reference sequence). In DNA, the CDR3 is TGTGCCAGCGGGATTGGAGGGGGCTTATATCAGCCCCAGCATTTT. The encoded protein is CASGIGGGLYQPQHF.

The count of this clone is one. This rearrangement joins TRBV28 to TRBJ1-5, with 9 nucleotides matching TRBD1. Germline CDR1 MDHEN, CDR2 SYDVKM. The CDR3 has 13 residues. The trim removed 9 bases at V and 6 bases at J, leaving 6 bases unmatched. For the CDR3, the DNA is TGTGCCAGTATGACAGGGGGTGTTCAGCCCCAGCATTTT. Amino acid sequence: CASMTGGVQPQHF.

CDR3 sequence: CASSRRGNTGELFF. The CDR3 coding sequence is TGTGCCAGCAGTCGGAGGGGGAACACCGGGGAGCTGTTTTTT. The chain links TRBV6-5 to TRBJ2-2; D is perhaps TRBD2 (6 bases). CDR3 length: 14 amino acids. V was trimmed by 5 bases and J by 1 base, leaving 8 bases between them. The germline V gene has CDR1 MNHEY and CDR2 SVGAGI.

The J gene is TRBJ1-4, the V gene TRBV7-9; D gene uncertain. CDR3 length: 15 residues. V was clipped by 6 bases and J by 3 bases, with 14 bases between them. CDR1 and CDR2 (germline): SEHNR, FQNEAQ (reference sequence). CDR3 in amino acids: CASSVNGAANEKLFF. CDR3 coding DNA: TGTGCCAGCAGTGTTAACGGAGCAGCTAATGAAAAACTGTTTTTT.

This sequence joins TRBV4-3 and TRBJ2-3; no clear D gene. CDR1 and CDR2 from the germline V gene are LGHNA and YSLEER. Deletions cut 1 base from V and 4 bases from J, with 6 bases between. The CDR3 has 13 residues. CDR3 amino acids: CASSQVSSDTQYF. In nucleotides, the CDR3 is TGCGCCAGCAGCCAAGTTTCCTCAGATACGCAGTATTTT.

V and J are TRBV18 and TRBJ1-1; 9 bases match TRBD1. This CDR3 has 15 residues. Germline V gene sequence: CDR1 KGHSH, CDR2 LQKENI. The J segment lost 1 base and the V segment lost 4 bases, leaving 4 bases of the junction unmatched. This chain's CDR3 is CASSLDRGANTEAFF. The CDR3 coding sequence is TGTGCCAGCTCACTCGACAGGGGGGCGAACACTGAAGCTTTCTTT.

V and J are TRBV28 and TRBJ1-5; 7 bases match TRBD1. V was clipped by 2 bases and J by 2 bases; unmatched bases: 6. The germline gives CDR1 MDHEN, CDR2 SYDVKM. This CDR3 has 16 amino acids. CDR3: CASSLPGGAGNQPQHF. CDR3 nucleotide sequence: TGTGCCAGCAGTTTACCAGGGGGAGCGGGCAATCAGCCCCAGCATTTT. Based on the CDR3 plus reference TRBV28 and TRBJ1-5, the full variable domain is DVKVTQSSRYLVKRTGEKVFLECVQDMDHENMFWYRQDPGLGLRLIYFSYDVKMKEKGDIPEGYSVSREKKERFSLILESASTNQTSMYLCASSLPGGAGNQPQHFGDGTRLSIL.

The chain is built from TRBV5-1 and TRBJ2-3, with TRBD1 identical over 7 bases. Per the germline V gene, CDR1 is SGHRS and CDR2 is YFSETQ. The CDR3 totals 16 residues. J gave up 5 bases and V 0 bases, and 9 bases lay outside the gene matches. CDR3 sequence (DNA): TGCGCCAGCAGCTTGGCCGGGGACAGCGCTCGAGATACGCAGTATTTT. It yields the protein CASSLAGDSARDTQYF.

The V and J genes are TRBV19 and TRBJ1-1; D is unresolved. This CDR3 is built from 14 residues. Germline V gene data show CDR1 as LNHDA and CDR2 as SQIVND (reference sequence). Trimming took off 6 bases at V and 3 bases at J, with 14 bases between the two ends. In nucleotides, the CDR3 is TGTGCCAGTAGCACCAGGTCGATGGACACTGAAGCTTTCTTT. Amino acids: CASSTRSMDTEAFF.

J is TRBJ2-1 and V is TRBV6-5; TRBD2 matches 12 bases. V was pared by 2 bases and J by 6 bases, with 5 bases of the junction left unmatched. Looked up from germline, CDR1 is MNHEY and CDR2 is SVGAGI. The CDR3 extends over 16 amino acids. CDR3 residues: CASSYRLAGGSNEQFF. In nucleotides, the CDR3 is TGTGCCAGCAGTTACCGCCTAGCGGGGGGGAGCAATGAGCAGTTCTTC.

The chain has TRBV2 and TRBJ1-5; 10 nucleotides line up with TRBD1. Germline V gene sequence: CDR1 SNHLY, CDR2 FYNNEI. The CDR3 runs to 15 residues. V shed 2 bases, J shed 5 bases, and the junction held 3 bases outside the gene matches. CDR3 coding DNA: TGTGCCAGCAGTGAAAGACAGGGGGCGTATCAGCCCCAGCATTTT. Translated, it gives CASSERQGAYQPQHF.

The chain links TRBV6-4 to TRBJ1-2; 7 nucleotides align to TRBD1. Germline CDR1 MRHNA, CDR2 SNTAGT. This CDR3 has 15 amino acids. The ends lost 8 bases at V and 0 bases at J; junction bases unmatched: 9. This CDR3 reads CASSEEGAANYGYTF. The CDR3, as DNA: TGTGCCAGCTCCGAGGAGGGGGCCGCTAACTATGGCTACACCTTC.

This rearrangement joins TRBV18 to TRBJ2-7, with 7 bases lining up with TRBD1. With V trimmed by 6 bases and J by 7 bases, 12 bases remained unmatched. The germline V gene has CDR1 KGHSH and CDR2 LQKENI. The CDR3 runs 14 residues. The CDR3 protein is CASSPGTAELEQYF. The DNA of the CDR3 is TGTGCCAGCTCCCCCGGGACAGCCGAGTTGGAGCAGTACTTC.

The chain carries TRBV11-2 and TRBJ1-1, with D tentatively TRBD1 (6 bases). The CDR3 is 14 amino acids. V shed 2 bases and J shed 0 bases, with 7 bases lying between them. Germline CDR1 and CDR2: SGHAT and FQNNGV. CDR3 sequence (DNA): TGTGCCAGCAGCTTACAGGGGATGAACACTGAAGCTTTCTTT. Protein: CASSLQGMNTEAFF.

The genes are TRBV11-3 and TRBJ1-5; D unclear. V was pared by 0 bases and J by 7 bases, with 16 bases between. The CDR3 sequence is 16 residues long. Germline V gene data show CDR1 as SGHNT and CDR2 as YENEEA. The CDR3 coding sequence is TGTGCCAGCAGCTTAGATATATCCGGGGAGGGACAGCCCCAGCATTTT. This gives the protein CASSLDISGEGQPQHF.

The chain carries TRBV7-9 and TRBJ1-2; 7 bases map to TRBD1. Germline V gene data show CDR1 as SEHNR and CDR2 as FQNEAQ (reference sequence). Unmatched junction bases numbered 13, after V lost 5 bases and J lost 4 bases. CDR3 length equals 16 residues. This chain's CDR3 is CASSEINRGDLYGYTF. As DNA, the CDR3 is TGTGCCAGCAGCGAGATTAACAGGGGTGATCTCTATGGCTACACCTTC.

This clone was seen once. The V and J genes are TRBV6-5 and TRBJ1-1, with D possibly TRBD1 on 5 matching bases. In germline, CDR1 is MNHEY, CDR2 SVGAGI. Trimming shortened V by 6 bases and J by 11 bases, and 25 bases separated the two germline ends. This CDR3 has 15 residues. The CDR3 DNA is TGTGCCAGCAGGGGGGTGGGGGGGGTCCACGGGAACGCTTTCTTT. Protein: CASRGVGGVHGNAFF.

The chain is built from TRBV30 and TRBJ2-1; no firm D call. The length of the CDR3 is 14 residues. V lost 2 bases to trimming and J lost 1 base, with 9 bases between them. The V gene's germline CDR1 is GTSNPN and CDR2 SVGIG (reference sequence). The CDR3 sequence: CAWSLGRSYNEQFF. DNA for the CDR3: TGTGCCTGGAGTCTAGGCAGATCCTACAATGAGCAGTTCTTC.

This chain connects TRBV10-1 to TRBJ2-1; D remains ambiguous. The germline V gene has CDR1 WNHNN and CDR2 SYGVQD (reference sequence). The CDR3 has 14 amino acids. V was shortened by 4 bases and J by 8 bases, with 15 bases between the two germline ends. This CDR3 is CASSVRSNKDEQFF. The DNA of the CDR3 is TGCGCCAGCAGTGTCCGGAGTAATAAGGATGAGCAGTTCTTC.

The V call is TRBV7-9, the J call TRBJ2-3; perhaps TRBD1 as D (6 bases). Germline V gives CDR1 SEHNR, CDR2 FQNEAQ (reference sequence). Trimming stripped 5 bases from V and 5 bases from J, with 23 bases between. There are 17 residues in the CDR3. The CDR3 nucleotides read TGTGCCAGCAGCCCGCTAGTCGCCCGGACAGATTTAGATACGCAGTATTTT. Its protein is CASSPLVARTDLDTQYF.

V and J are TRBV2 and TRBJ2-5; the D gene is possibly TRBD2 (5 bases). The V end lost 6 bases, the J end lost 2 bases, and 13 bases lay between the germline ends. This CDR3 has 14 residues. From germline, CDR1 is SNHLY and CDR2 FYNNEI. The CDR3 here is CASSGKFGQETQYF. For the CDR3, the DNA is TGTGCCAGCAGCGGGAAGTTTGGGCAAGAGACCCAGTACTTC.

This rearrangement joins TRBV6-5 to TRBJ2-3; D gene ambiguous. The CDR3 spans 12 residues. The germline V and J ends were trimmed by 9 bases and 1 base, with 8 bases remaining between them. CDR1 is MNHEY and CDR2 is SVGAGI in the germline V gene. CDR3 coding DNA: TGTGCCAGTAGTCGCGGCACAGATACGCAGTATTTT. Translating it yields CASSRGTDTQYF.

The V gene is TRBV4-2, the J gene TRBJ2-1, with TRBD2 matching over 8 bases. Unmatched junction bases numbered 8, after V lost 6 bases and J lost 4 bases. The CDR3 runs to 15 residues. Germline V gene lookup returns CDR1 LGHNA and CDR2 YNFKEQ. CDR3 sequence: CASSRNAGGYNEQFF. In DNA form, the CDR3 reads TGTGCCAGCAGTCGGAACGCGGGGGGTTACAATGAGCAGTTCTTC.

V and J are TRBV30 and TRBJ2-3, with 8 bases lining up with TRBD2. CDR1 and CDR2 (germline): GTSNPN, SVGIG (reference sequence). The CDR3 contains 11 residues. J lost 4 bases, V lost 7 bases, and 1 base had no gene match. CDR3 loop: CASGGPDTQYF. DNA of the CDR3: TGTGCCTCGGGGGGGCCAGATACGCAGTATTTT.